The sequence of this T cell receptor beta chain was determined in a study of blood T cell repertoires in COVID-19 (dated by TCRdb to 2020 to 2021). General notes on the study: The collaborator samples originated in the United States, Italy and Spain and spanned the acute and convalescent phases of COVID-19. The material from the prospective study consisted of cDNA or gDNA derived from T cells, B-cell-depleted T cells, or PBMCs. Subjects who had been exposed to COVID-19, were actively infected with it, or had recovered from it provided the deeply sampled blood TCRbeta repertoires that made up the dataset. The repertoires were released in a freely available public database meant as a resource for research on the immune response to SARS-CoV-2. Samples were obtained from the ongoing ImmuneRACE study (first 160 participants) and from over 1,000 subjects provided by 6 global collaborators. A de-identified subject ID, COVID-19 status, age in years and sex were almost always included in the sample metadata. Where HLA class I and class II types were available, the types were taken from metadata supplied by the sample provider, not from assay-based typing. Findings and caveats that apply to the study as a whole: The amount of clinical and demographic metadata varied by source and participant and was provided uncurated.

V is reduced by 6 bases and J by 0 bases, leaving a spacing of 8 bases between them. Sequences SGHTA (CDR1) and FQGNSA (CDR2) are obtained from the germline V gene. The CDR3, from cysteine to phenylalanine, totals 13 residues. Kept here is only the CDR3 DNA, which spans 39 bases and is read in frame from base 1. Points on this clone: Its antigen target is currently unknown. No base-level quality is on record; no much larger clone is a single base apart.

Participants in the prospective study were enrolled through a virtual design, were aged roughly 18 to 100 years, and lived in approximately 25 United States geographic areas. In the prospective study, participants were assigned to cohorts based on the clinical history participants reported in a screening survey and a study questionnaire. Exposed participants were defined as having been in contact with someone with a PCR-confirmed or clinician-diagnosed COVID-19 case within 2 weeks of study entry. In the prospective study, mobile phlebotomists collected whole blood, serum and a nasopharyngeal or oropharyngeal swab from each participant. Participants in the prospective study had the option to provide additional blood draws and questionnaires over a roughly 2-month period. Blood samples from the prospective study were shipped frozen or at room temperature prior to DNA extraction. TCRbeta CDR3 regions were amplified from genomic DNA using the immunoSEQ Assay, a bias-controlled multiplex PCR. Processing in the source paper ran as follows. Nucleated cell counts per sample were estimated from amplification of reference gene primers within the assay. Sequence reads were collapsed and filtered to measure the absolute abundance of every unique TCRbeta CDR3 rearrangement. For each sample, productive Simpson clonality was calculated by taking the square root of Simpson's diversity index across productive rearrangements. Held by TCRdb, this immuneACCESS table contains in-frame sequences only and omits some clones. Under half of the omission traces to an unresolved V gene where checked; the cause of the rest is unknown. D and trimming were read from the DNA, whereas the V and J calls and clone size are those reported in that table. The sample contains a few hundred thousand clones, just over 90% of them found a single time. Together, the top ten hold roughly 0.86% of the sample.

This receptor chain uses TRBV7-2 and TRBJ1-1; the D gene remains uncertain. Specimen: PBMCs or T cells enriched from blood (not recorded which). The clonotype comes from a woman between 40 and 55 years old who had been exposed to COVID-19. DNA sequence: TGTGCCAGCAGGAGGTCCCTGAACACTGAAGCTTTCTTT. Translated, it gives CASRRSLNTEAFF.